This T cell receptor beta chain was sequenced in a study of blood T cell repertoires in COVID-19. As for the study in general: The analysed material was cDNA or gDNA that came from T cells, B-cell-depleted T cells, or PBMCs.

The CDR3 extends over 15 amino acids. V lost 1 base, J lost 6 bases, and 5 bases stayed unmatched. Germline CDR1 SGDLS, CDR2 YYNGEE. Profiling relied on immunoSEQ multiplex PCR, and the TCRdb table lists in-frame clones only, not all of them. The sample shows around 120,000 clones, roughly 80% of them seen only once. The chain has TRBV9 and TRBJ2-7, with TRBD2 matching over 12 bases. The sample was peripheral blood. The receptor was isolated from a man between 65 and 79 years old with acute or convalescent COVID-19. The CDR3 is CASSVTSGRLGEQYF. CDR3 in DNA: TGTGCCAGCAGCGTAACTAGCGGGAGGCTGGGCGAGCAGTACTTC.